The text below deals with one T cell receptor (beta chain). This entry belongs to a study of OX40 agonist ivuxolimab in advanced cancers. Produced via immunoSEQ multiplex PCR; TCRdb's table is partial and in-frame only. The sample includes roughly 8,000 clones, 90% of them seen just once. The CDR3 is 14 amino acids. Germline CDR1 and CDR2: SGHTA and FQGNSA. The ends were cut back, 2 bases at V and 4 bases at J, with 11 bases in the middle. The material was CD4+ or CD8+ T cells sorted from blood, obtained in a trial of the OX40 agonist ivuxolimab. This sequence originates from an adult with an advanced solid tumor such as melanoma, head and neck, liver or kidney cancer. V is TRBV7-2 and J is TRBJ2-5; the D is unclear. The DNA of the CDR3 is TGTGCCAGCAGCTTAATGGGGTCTGCAGAGACCCAGTACTTC. Amino acids: CASSLMGSAETQYF.